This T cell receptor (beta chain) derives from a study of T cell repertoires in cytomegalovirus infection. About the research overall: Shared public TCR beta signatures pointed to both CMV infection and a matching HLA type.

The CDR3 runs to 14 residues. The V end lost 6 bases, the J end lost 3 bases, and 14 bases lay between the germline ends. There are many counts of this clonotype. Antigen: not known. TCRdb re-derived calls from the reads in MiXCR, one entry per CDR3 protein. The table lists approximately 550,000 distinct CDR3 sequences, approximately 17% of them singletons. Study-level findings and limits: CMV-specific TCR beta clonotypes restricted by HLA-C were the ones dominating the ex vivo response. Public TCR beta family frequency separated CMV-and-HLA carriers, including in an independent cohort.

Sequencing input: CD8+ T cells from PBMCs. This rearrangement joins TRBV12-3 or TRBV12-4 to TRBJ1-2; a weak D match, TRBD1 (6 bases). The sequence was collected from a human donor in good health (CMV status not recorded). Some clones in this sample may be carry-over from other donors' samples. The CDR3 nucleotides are TGTGCCAGCAGCTCTCCAGGGGCCCACTATGGCTACACCTTC. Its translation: CASSSPGAHYGYTF.